This TCR beta chain was retrieved from a study of T-cell memory formation after mild COVID-19. TCRdb analysed the 5' RACE reads with MiXCR anew, one entry per CDR3 protein. The sample holds 250,000 to 350,000 distinct CDR3 sequences; less than 20% are singletons and the top ten take 22%. The ends were cut back, 8 bases at V and 4 bases at J, with 12 bases in the middle. The length of the CDR3 is 12 residues. The sequence was obtained from a man younger than 35 who had mild COVID-19 (a few samples of this study predate the infection). Cell type and time point are not known. This chain connects TRBV12-3 or TRBV12-4 to TRBJ2-7; D is uncertain. Material: PBMCs or a T cell subset sorted from them (not recorded which). The CDR3 coding sequence is TGTGCCAGCGGACCTGATGGGTACGAGCAGTACTTC. Translating gives CASGPDGYEQYF.